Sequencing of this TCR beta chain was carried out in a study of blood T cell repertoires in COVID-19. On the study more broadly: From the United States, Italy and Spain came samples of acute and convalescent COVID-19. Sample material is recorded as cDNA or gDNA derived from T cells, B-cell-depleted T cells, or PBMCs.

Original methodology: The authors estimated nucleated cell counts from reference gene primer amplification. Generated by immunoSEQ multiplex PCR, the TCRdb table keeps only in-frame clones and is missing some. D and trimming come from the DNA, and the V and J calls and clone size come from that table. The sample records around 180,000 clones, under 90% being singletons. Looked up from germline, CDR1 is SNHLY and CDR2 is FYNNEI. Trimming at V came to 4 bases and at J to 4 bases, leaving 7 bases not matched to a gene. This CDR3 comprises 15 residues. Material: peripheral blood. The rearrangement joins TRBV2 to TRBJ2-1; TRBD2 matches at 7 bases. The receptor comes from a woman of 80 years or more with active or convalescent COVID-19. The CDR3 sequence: CASSVQGGNYNEQFF. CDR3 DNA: TGTGCCAGCAGTGTCCAGGGAGGGAATTACAATGAGCAGTTCTTC.